Sequencing of this TCR beta chain was carried out in a study of Ad26.COV2.S vaccination and SARS-CoV-2 variants. The CDR3 sequence is 14 residues long. Trimming left V 2 bases short and J 0 bases short, with 7 bases between. CDR1 is KGHSH, CDR2 LQKENI, per germline. The treatment was: roughly 18 received Ad26.COV2.S at low or high dose, single or two shots; roughly five received placebo; per-sample allocation not given. Repertoires come from day 63 after the first vaccine or placebo injection. Produced via immunoSEQ multiplex PCR; TCRdb's table is partial and in-frame only. Altogether under 600,000 clones are present, approximately 90% being singletons, with the ten largest covering approximately 1.7%.

This specimen consisted of peripheral blood, obtained in a trial of Ad26.COV2.S vaccine versus placebo. The V gene is TRBV18, the J gene TRBJ1-1; D is undetermined. This clonotype was sampled from a person between 18 and 65 years old who received the Ad26.COV2.S COVID-19 vaccine or a placebo. The CDR3 protein is CASSPGAMNTEAFF. The CDR3 DNA sequence: TGTGCCAGCTCACCAGGAGCCATGAACACTGAAGCTTTCTTT.